The next 22 T cell receptor beta chains were all read from a single sample in a study of prognosis after radiotherapy for stage I lung cancer. Multiplex PCR in two rounds served to amplify TCR beta CDR3 from genomic DNA. During first-round PCR, primers specific to each TRBV and TRBJ gene were used. TCRdb recomputed calls from the multiplex PCR reads with MiXCR, one row per CDR3 protein. The table has some 15,000 distinct CDR3 sequences, 25% to 30% seen once. The input for sequencing was PBMCs, taken before or after stereotactic body radiation therapy (not recorded which). These receptors were taken from a donor aged 50 or older with non-small cell lung cancer.

This clonotype came up many times. The chain has TRBV27 and TRBJ2-6, with 9 nucleotides matching TRBD1. Losses at the gene ends were 4 bases for V and 0 bases for J; bases not matched to a gene: 13. Per germline, CDR1 MNHEY and CDR2 SMNVEV (reference sequence). The CDR3 is made up of 20 amino acids. CDR3 region: CASSSKSTGQGYSGANVLTF. DNA for the CDR3: TGTGCCAGCAGTTCTAAGTCGACGGGACAGGGATACTCTGGGGCCAACGTCCTGACTTTC.

By share, this clonotype counts as medium-sized. The chain combines TRBV19 with TRBJ1-3; D is perhaps TRBD1 (5 bases). CDR1 is LNHDA, CDR2 SQIVND, per germline (reference sequence). V gave up 2 bases and J gave up 1 base, with 12 bases separating them. There are 16 residues in the CDR3. The CDR3 is CASSIWGRLSGNTIYF. The CDR3 region has the DNA TGTGCCAGTAGTATATGGGGCAGATTATCTGGAAACACCATATATTTT.

Notes on this clonotype: The CDR3 does not close with the conserved phenylalanine or tryptophan, likely indicating a read error. The chain has TRBV30 and TRBJ1-2, with D perhaps matching TRBD1 (5 bases). CDR1 and CDR2 from the germline V gene are GTSNPN and SVGIG (reference sequence). CDR3 size: 14 residues. The CDR3 nucleotides read TGTGCCTGGAGTACACTAACCCGGGGGTATGACTACACCTAC. It translates to CAWSTLTRGYDYTY.

The sample holds one count of this clonotype. The chain couples TRBV28 to TRBJ2-1; D call uncertain. V lost 6 bases and J 7 bases, leaving 13 bases between the germline ends. CDR1 and CDR2 (germline): MDHEN, SYDVKM. This CDR3 comprises 13 residues. CDR3 DNA sequence: TGTGCCAGCAGCCCACAGAGGTTGAATGAGCAGTTCTTC. It translates to CASSPQRLNEQFF.

The chain uses TRBV6-9 and TRBJ2-7; D possibly corresponds to TRBD1 (5 bases). This CDR3 spans 17 amino acids. Germline CDR1 reads MNHGY; CDR2 reads SVAAGI. V lost 4 bases, J lost 2 bases, and 21 bases lay in between. In DNA, the CDR3 is TGTGCCAGCAGTTGTGGATCACCTCGGACACACACCTACGAGCAGTACTTC. It codes for CASSCGSPRTHTYEQYF.

On this clonotype: A far larger clone lies a single base away; this is likely a read error. This rearrangement joins TRBV6-8 to TRBJ1-3; possible D gene TRBD1, 5 bases. Germline V gene lookup returns CDR1 MNHGY and CDR2 SAAAGT. The CDR3 runs to 15 residues. The chain's CDR3 is CVSTAVVGGGNTIYF. Here the CDR3 DNA reads TGTGTCAGCACCGCGGTTGTGGGGGGAGGAAACACCATATATTTT.

This clonotype counts as medium-sized (0.01 to 0.1%). At one end the junction does not follow the germline gene, possibly because of a read error. This chain uses TRBV19 with TRBJ2-7, with D uncertain. There are 8 residues in the CDR3. Germline V gives CDR1 LNHDA, CDR2 SQIVND (reference sequence). The CDR3 DNA sequence: TGCGGCCCCTACGAGCAGTACTTC. It codes for CGPYEQYF. Based on the CDR3 plus reference TRBV19 and TRBJ2-7, the full variable domain is DGGITQSPKYLFRKEGQNVTLSCEQNLNHDAMYWYRQDPGQGLRLIYYSQIVNDFQKGDIAEGYSVSREKKESFPLTVTSAQKNPTAFYLCGPYEQYFGPGTRLTVT.

By share, this clonotype ranks as medium-sized. The CDR3 here is CASSLRTGSFAKLFF. CDR3 nucleotide sequence: TGCGCCAGCAGCTTACGGACAGGGAGCTTTGCAAAACTGTTTTTT. The V and J genes are TRBV5-1 and TRBJ1-4; 8 bases are shared with TRBD1. V lost 2 bases and J lost 10; bases outside the gene matches: 10. CDR1 and CDR2 from the germline V gene are SGHRS and YFSETQ. The CDR3 consists of 15 residues.

This clonotype was seen many times. This sequence may be a read error, since a much larger clone differs from it by one base. The chain joins TRBV5-5 to TRBJ1-3; D is unclear. The CDR3 covers 14 residues. Trimming pared 2 bases from V and 0 bases from J, leaving 6 bases between. From germline, CDR1 is SGHKS and CDR2 YYEKEE (reference sequence). The CDR3 reads CASSLQFSGNTIYF. The CDR3 coding sequence is TGTGCCAGCAGCTTACAATTCTCTGGAAACACCATATATTTT. Using reference TRBV5-5 and TRBJ1-3 for the parts outside the CDR3, the full variable domain is DAGVTQSPTHLIKTRGQQVTLRCSPISGHKSVSWYQQVLGQGPQFIFQYYEKEERGRGNFPDRFSARQFPNYSSELNVNALLLGDSALYLCASSLQFSGNTIYFGEGSWLTVV.

By sample fraction, this clonotype is medium-sized. The chain uses TRBV6-2 or TRBV6-3 and TRBJ2-1, with D tentatively TRBD1 (6 bases). Trimming removed 6 bases at V and 5 bases at J, with 14 bases between. Germline values: CDR1 MNHEY, CDR2 SVGEGT. This CDR3 has 14 residues. CDR3 amino acids: CASSQGLNNNEQFF. CDR3 coding DNA: TGTGCCAGCAGCCAGGGGCTCAATAACAATGAGCAGTTCTTC.

The V and J genes are TRBV12-3 or TRBV12-4 and TRBJ2-2; 8 nucleotides agree with TRBD1. With V trimmed by 5 bases and J by 1 base, 3 bases remained unmatched. The CDR3 loop spans 15 amino acids. CDR3 sequence: CASSTGTGNTGELFF. CDR3 coding DNA: TGTGCCAGCAGTACCGGGACAGGGAACACCGGGGAGCTGTTTTTT.

In its sample, this clonotype was seen many times. CDR3 amino acids: CSAREGNYEQYF. For the CDR3, the DNA is TGCAGTGCTAGAGAGGGGAACTACGAGCAGTACTTC. The V and J genes are TRBV20-1 and TRBJ2-7; D uncertain. CDR1 and CDR2 (germline): DFQATT, SNEGSKA (reference sequence). V was shortened by 0 bases and J by 3 bases, with 6 bases between the two germline ends. The CDR3 length is 12 residues.

This clonotype is labeled as medium-sized. The V and J genes are TRBV5-1 and TRBJ2-2; D possibly corresponds to TRBD1 (6 bases). Germline V CDR1 and CDR2: SGHRS, YFSETQ. V was pared by 2 bases and J by 5 bases, with 13 bases between. The CDR3 runs to 15 residues. CDR3 sequence reads: CASSLGRGGTGELFF. The CDR3, as DNA: TGCGCCAGCAGCTTAGGCAGGGGCGGTACCGGGGAGCTGTTTTTT. Full variable domain (remainder filled in from reference TRBV5-1 and TRBJ2-2): KAGVTQTPRYLIKTRGQQVTLSCSPISGHRSVSWYQQTPGQGLQFLFEYFSETQRNKGNFPGRFSGRQFSNSRSEMNVSTLELGDSALYLCASSLGRGGTGELFFGEGSRLTVL.

This clonotype was seen at least ten times. The J gene is TRBJ1-5, the V gene TRBV5-5; the D gene is possibly TRBD1 (6 bases). The CDR3 runs 15 residues. Per the germline V gene, CDR1 is SGHKS and CDR2 is YYEKEE (reference sequence). V was cut by 2 bases and J by 4 bases, with 13 bases left in between. The CDR3 DNA sequence: TGTGCCAGCAGCTTACAGGGTGGGAAGAATCAGCCCCAGCATTTT. Encoded protein: CASSLQGGKNQPQHF.

This clonotype has ten or more counts. J is TRBJ2-7 and V is TRBV5-6; perhaps TRBD1 as D (5 bases). The CDR3 spans 15 residues. The ends were cut back, 0 bases at V and 7 bases at J, with 17 bases in the middle. CDR1 and CDR2 from the germline V gene are SGHDT and YYEEEE. CDR3 residues: CASSLAGSPGSEQYF. The CDR3, as DNA: TGTGCCAGCAGCTTGGCGGGTTCCCCAGGGTCTGAGCAGTACTTC.

By proportion, this clonotype is medium-sized. The V and J genes are TRBV6-1 and TRBJ2-7; TRBD2 might be the D (5 bases). The V and J ends lost 5 bases and 4 bases respectively, with 12 bases between them. The germline V gene encodes CDR1 MNHNS and CDR2 SASEGT. This CDR3 is 13 amino acids long. The CDR3 sequence is CASSRTREYEQYF. The CDR3 DNA follows: TGTGCCAGCAGTCGGACGAGGGAATACGAGCAGTACTTC.

This clonotype came up many times. This chain links TRBV4-1 with TRBJ1-5; D is possibly TRBD1 (6 bases). The CDR3 is made up of 16 amino acids. Per germline, CDR1 MGHRA and CDR2 YSYEKL. The ends were cut back, 4 bases at V and 12 bases at J, with 25 bases in the middle. The CDR3 coding sequence is TGCGCCAGCAGCCCCGGACAGAGCGGGATTGGTTTCAACCAGCATTTT. This encodes CASSPGQSGIGFNQHF.

This clonotype was counted ten times or more. V usage is TRBV7-8 and J usage is TRBJ2-7, with D hard to call. The V gene's germline CDR1 is SGHVS and CDR2 FQNEAQ. Trimming left V 3 bases short and J 6 bases short, with 12 bases between. The CDR3 is 13 amino acids. The CDR3 DNA follows: TGTGCCAGCAGCTTTGAGATTTTCTCCGAGCAGTACTTC. Translation gives CASSFEIFSEQYF.

The rearrangement joins TRBV19 to TRBJ2-7, with D possibly TRBD2 on 5 matching bases. Germline values: CDR1 LNHDA, CDR2 SQIVND (reference sequence). V was pared by 0 bases and J by 5 bases, with 11 bases between. The length of the CDR3 is 14 residues. The chain's CDR3 is CASSIEGGRHEQYF. The CDR3 DNA is TGTGCCAGTAGTATAGAGGGCGGGCGTCACGAGCAGTACTTC.

At least ten counts were recorded for this clonotype. J is TRBJ1-5 and V is TRBV19; perhaps TRBD1 as D (5 bases). Deletions cut 7 bases from V and 1 base from J, with 14 bases between. This CDR3 is built from 15 residues. Germline V gene sequence: CDR1 LNHDA, CDR2 SQIVND (reference sequence). CDR3 residues: CASTRVQGSNQPQHF. The CDR3 bases are TGTGCCAGTACTAGGGTTCAGGGAAGCAATCAGCCCCAGCATTTT.

With respect to this clonotype: Mismatch with germline at one junction end may stem from a read error. The rearrangement joins TRBV20-1 to TRBJ1-5; D is possibly TRBD1 (5 bases). Looked up from germline, CDR1 is DFQATT and CDR2 is SNEGSKA (reference sequence). The CDR3 is made up of 15 amino acids. The CDR3 sequence is CSARDDGRAGQPQNF. The CDR3 DNA reads TGCAGTGCAAGAGATGATGGCAGGGCCGGTCAGCCCCAGAATTTT.

The table lists this clonotype with a count of one. This is likely an artifact of a read error, given a far larger clone one base away. V usage is TRBV28 and J usage is TRBJ2-1; 9 bases align to TRBD2. The CDR3 length is 14 residues. Germline V CDR1 and CDR2: MDHEN, SYDVKM. The V and J ends lost 4 bases and 9 bases, in that order; junction bases with no gene match: 7. Here the CDR3 reads CASSSGLASAEQFF. In nucleotides, the CDR3 is TGTGCCAGCAGTTCCGGACTAGCGTCGGCTGAGCAGTTCTTC.